This T cell receptor beta chain was sequenced during a study of blood T cell repertoires in COVID-19. Study-level background: T cells, B-cell-depleted T cells, or PBMCs supplied cDNA or gDNA.

Measured with immunoSEQ multiplex PCR; TCRdb has only the in-frame clones, and not every one. The table lists about 270,000 clones, 81% of them singletons. The CDR3 totals 18 residues. Germline CDR1 and CDR2: LGHDT and YNNKEL (reference sequence). With 4 bases clipped from V and 5 bases from J, the junction kept 15 bases outside the gene matches. This clone was observed a single time. Sequenced input: peripheral blood. V is TRBV3-1 (or the pseudogene TRBV3-2) and J is TRBJ2-5; TRBD2 matches at 11 bases. The source is a woman aged 55-70 years with active or convalescent COVID-19. CDR3 protein: CASSPPTSGAMGWETQYF. CDR3 nucleotide sequence: TGTGCCAGCAGCCCCCCGACTAGCGGGGCCATGGGGTGGGAGACCCAGTACTTC.